The entry that follows covers one T cell receptor (beta chain) sequence. There is no known antigen for this receptor. No base quality values were provided; no much bigger clone lies one nucleotide off. The CDR3 starts with the cysteine, ends with the phenylalanine, and has 15 residues. Only the CDR3 DNA stays, 45 bases, in frame from base 1. V is shortened by 3 bases, J by 0 bases, and the region joining them spans 11 bases. From a lookup of the germline V gene, CDR1 and CDR2 are SGHAT and FQNNGV. Each collaborating institution followed its own protocols to collect whole blood in K2EDTA tubes. For TCRbeta analysis, collaborators shipped samples as frozen whole blood, isolated PBMCs, or DNA extracted from either of those sample types. This entry belongs to a study of blood T cell repertoires in COVID-19 (dated by TCRdb to 2019 to 2021). About the full investigation: Samples from collaborators originated in the United States, Italy and Spain and spanned both the acute and convalescent phases of COVID-19. The prospective study material was composed of cDNA or gDNA derived from T cells, B-cell-depleted T cells, or PBMCs. Samples came from the ongoing ImmuneRACE study (first 160 participants) plus 1,254 subjects from 6 global collaborators. Subjects who had been exposed to COVID-19, were actively infected with it, or had recovered from it provided the deeply sampled blood TCRbeta repertoires that made up the dataset. Sample metadata almost always included a de-identified subject ID, COVID-19 status, age in years and sex. The repertoires were released in a freely available public database meant as a resource for research on the immune response to SARS-CoV-2. Where available, HLA class I and class II types were obtained from metadata supplied by the sample provider rather than from assay-based typing.

TCRbeta CDR3 regions were amplified from genomic DNA by means of the immunoSEQ Assay, a bias-controlled multiplex PCR. On the study's bioinformatics: Nucleated cell counts per sample were estimated from amplification of reference gene primers within the assay. To quantify the absolute abundance of each unique TCRbeta CDR3 rearrangement, sequence reads were collapsed and filtered. For each sample, productive Simpson clonality was calculated as the square root of Simpson's diversity index over productive rearrangements. This immuneACCESS table, as held by TCRdb, lists in-frame sequences with V and J called but not all clones. Of the missing ones, under half trace to an unresolved V gene in checked studies; the others have no known cause. The V and J calls and the clone size are those of that table, but D and trimming were determined from the DNA. The sample table shows a few hundred thousand clones, and around 84% are seen once. The biggest ten clones account for approximately 3.7% of the sample.

Paper-wide results and their limitations: The amount of clinical and demographic metadata varied by source and participant and was provided uncurated.

The rearranged segments are TRBV11-2 and TRBJ1-1; a tentative D call is TRBD1 (5 bases match). The clonotype was recovered from a woman younger than 35 with acute or convalescent COVID-19. The sample comprised peripheral blood. In nucleotide form, the sequence is TGTGCCAGCAGCTTCCAGGGTAATATGAACACTGAAGCTTTCTTT. Translated, this is CASSFQGNMNTEAFF.